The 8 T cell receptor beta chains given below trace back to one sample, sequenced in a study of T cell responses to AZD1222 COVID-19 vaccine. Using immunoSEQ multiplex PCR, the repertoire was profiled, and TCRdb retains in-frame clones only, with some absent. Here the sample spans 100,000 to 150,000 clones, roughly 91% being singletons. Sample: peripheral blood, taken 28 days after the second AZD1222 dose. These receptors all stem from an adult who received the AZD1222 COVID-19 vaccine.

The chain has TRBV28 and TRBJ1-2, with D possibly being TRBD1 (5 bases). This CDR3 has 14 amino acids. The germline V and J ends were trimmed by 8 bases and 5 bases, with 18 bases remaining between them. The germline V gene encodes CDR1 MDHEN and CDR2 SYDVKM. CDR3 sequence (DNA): TGTGCCAGCCGCCGAGGGGAAGGACGGTATGGCTACACCTTC. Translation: CASRRGEGRYGYTF.

The DNA of the CDR3 is TGCGCCAGCAGCCGAGATACGGGGTCAAGCAATCAGCCCCAGCATTTT. Its protein is CASSRDTGSSNQPQHF. J is TRBJ1-5 and V is TRBV4-1; D unclear. The V and J ends lost 4 bases and 1 base respectively, with 14 bases between them. Germline CDR1 reads MGHRA; CDR2 reads YSYEKL. The CDR3 has 16 amino acids.

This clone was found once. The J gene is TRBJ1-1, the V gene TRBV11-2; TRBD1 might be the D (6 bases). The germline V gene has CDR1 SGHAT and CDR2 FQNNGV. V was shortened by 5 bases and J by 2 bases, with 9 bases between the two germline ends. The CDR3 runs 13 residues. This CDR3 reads CASSRGGNTEAFF. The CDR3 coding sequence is TGTGCCAGCAGCAGGGGGGGCAACACTGAAGCTTTCTTT.

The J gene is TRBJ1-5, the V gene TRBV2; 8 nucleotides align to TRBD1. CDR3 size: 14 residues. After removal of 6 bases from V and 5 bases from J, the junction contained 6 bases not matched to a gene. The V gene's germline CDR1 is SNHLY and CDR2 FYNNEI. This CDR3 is CASSGQGGDQPQHF. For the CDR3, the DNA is TGTGCCAGCAGCGGACAGGGAGGGGATCAGCCCCAGCATTTT.

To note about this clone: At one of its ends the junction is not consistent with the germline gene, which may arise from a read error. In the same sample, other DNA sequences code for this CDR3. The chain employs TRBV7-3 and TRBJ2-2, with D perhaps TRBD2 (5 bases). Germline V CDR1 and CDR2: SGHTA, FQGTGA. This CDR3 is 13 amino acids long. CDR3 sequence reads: CASSYGSAGELFF. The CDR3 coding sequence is TGTGCCAGCAGCTATGGCAGCGCCGGGGAGCTATTTTTT.

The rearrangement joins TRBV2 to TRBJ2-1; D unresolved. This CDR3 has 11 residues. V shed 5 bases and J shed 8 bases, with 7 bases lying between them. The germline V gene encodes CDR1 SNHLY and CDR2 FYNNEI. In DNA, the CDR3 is TGTGCCAGCAGTCCTGAGGATGAGCAGTTCTTC. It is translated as CASSPEDEQFF.

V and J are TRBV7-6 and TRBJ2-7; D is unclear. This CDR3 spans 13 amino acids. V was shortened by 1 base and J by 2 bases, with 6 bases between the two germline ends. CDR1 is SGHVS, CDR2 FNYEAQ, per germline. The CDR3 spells CASSLDPTYEQYF. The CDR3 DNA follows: TGTGCCAGCAGCTTAGACCCAACCTACGAGCAGTACTTC.

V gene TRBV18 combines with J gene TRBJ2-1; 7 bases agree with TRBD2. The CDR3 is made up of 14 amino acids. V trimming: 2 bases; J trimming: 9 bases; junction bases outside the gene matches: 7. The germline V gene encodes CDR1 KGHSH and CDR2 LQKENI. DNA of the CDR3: TGTGCCAGCTCACCAATGTTAGCGGGCCTTGAGCAGTTCTTC. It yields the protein CASSPMLAGLEQFF.